The 11 T cell receptor beta chains below come from one sample, sequenced in a study of neurological immune-mediated disorders. TCRdb re-analysed the 5' RACE reads in MiXCR, keeping a single row per CDR3 protein. Of some 41,000 distinct CDR3 sequences in the sample, more than 2% were seen once. The sequenced sample consisted of PBMCs. These receptors were obtained from a man younger than 45 with multiple sclerosis.

The V and J genes are TRBV20-1 and TRBJ2-7; 10 bases map to TRBD2. After removal of 1 base from V and 2 bases from J, the junction contained 8 bases not matched to a gene. Germline V gene sequence: CDR1 DFQATT, CDR2 SNEGSKA (reference sequence). The CDR3 has 16 residues. CDR3 amino acids: CSARGSGRAGTYEQYF. The DNA of the CDR3 is TGCAGTGCTAGAGGAAGCGGGAGGGCCGGGACCTACGAGCAGTACTTC.

This clonotype was seen repeatedly, ten times or more. The rearrangement uses TRBV12-3 or TRBV12-4 and TRBJ2-1, with D possibly being TRBD2 (5 bases). V lost 3 bases to trimming and J lost 9 bases, with 12 bases between them. The CDR3 length is 13 residues. The CDR3, as DNA: TGTGCCAGCAGTTTTGCGGACGGAGGTGAGCAGTTCTTC. This translates into CASSFADGGEQFF.

This clonotype was counted at least ten times. The gene calls are TRBV20-1 and TRBJ2-7; D is perhaps TRBD2 (6 bases). The germline V and J ends were trimmed by 4 bases and 3 bases, with 22 bases remaining between them. This CDR3 region has 16 residues. Germline V lookup: CDR1 DFQATT, CDR2 SNEGSKA (reference sequence). The CDR3 is CSAKTPGGLKSYEQYF. The CDR3 DNA sequence: TGCAGTGCTAAAACCCCGGGTGGACTAAAAAGCTACGAGCAGTACTTC.

This clonotype was seen repeatedly, ten times or more. The chain recombines TRBV7-6 with TRBJ1-1, with 9 bases matching TRBD1. Germline V CDR1 and CDR2: SGHVS, FNYEAQ. The CDR3 runs 14 residues. Germline trimming cut 5 bases from V and 4 bases from J; bases unmatched to any gene: 5. CDR3 residues: CASSAGQGGTEAFF. The CDR3 nucleotides are TGTGCCAGCAGCGCGGGACAGGGTGGCACTGAAGCTTTCTTT.

The CDR3 DNA sequence: TGCAGTGCTAGAGGGCCCAATCAGCCCCAGCATTTT. This codes for CSARGPNQPQHF. The chain joins TRBV20-1 to TRBJ1-5; D gene uncertain. This CDR3 has 12 amino acids. CDR1 and CDR2 from the germline V gene are DFQATT and SNEGSKA (reference sequence). Trimming left V 1 base short and J 3 bases short, with 4 bases between.

This clonotype was seen many times. V and J are TRBV6-5 and TRBJ1-5, with D maybe TRBD1 (5 bases). The CDR3 is 15 amino acids. Germline V lookup: CDR1 MNHEY, CDR2 SVGAGI. The germline V and J ends were trimmed by 5 bases and 4 bases, with 15 bases remaining between them. The DNA of the CDR3 is TGTGCCAGCAGTCGAGCGGGACGGGAGAATCAGCCCCAGCATTTT. It translates to CASSRAGRENQPQHF.

The chain uses TRBV5-1 and TRBJ1-6; TRBD1 agrees at 11 bases. Germline V lookup: CDR1 SGHRS, CDR2 YFSETQ. This CDR3 spans 15 amino acids. V lost 4 bases to trimming and J lost 10 bases; unmatched junction nucleotides: 7. The CDR3 bases are TGCGCCAGCAGCCGCGACGGGACAGGGGGATCACCCCTCCACTTT. As protein: CASSRDGTGGSPLHF. The full variable domain, rest sourced from reference TRBV5-1 and TRBJ1-6, is KAGVTQTPRYLIKTRGQQVTLSCSPISGHRSVSWYQQTPGQGLQFLFEYFSETQRNKGNFPGRFSGRQFSNSRSEMNVSTLELGDSALYLCASSRDGTGGSPLHFGNGTRLTVT.

In its sample, this clonotype was seen many times. The rearrangement links TRBV27 to TRBJ2-6; a possible D gene is TRBD1 (6 bases). The ends were cut back, 2 bases at V and 0 bases at J, with 11 bases in the middle. The CDR3 runs 17 residues. The germline V gene has CDR1 MNHEY and CDR2 SMNVEV (reference sequence). CDR3 in amino acids: CASSLDRTVSGANVLTF. DNA for the CDR3: TGTGCCAGCAGTTTAGACAGGACGGTCTCTGGGGCCAACGTCCTGACTTTC.

This clonotype was seen more than once but under ten times. A much larger clonotype is one base distant, so this may be a read error. The CDR3 end shows no conserved phenylalanine or tryptophan, and so a read error is likely. This chain connects TRBV12-3 or TRBV12-4 to TRBJ2-3, with D unresolved. The CDR3 contains 12 residues. Trimming pared 2 bases from V and 4 bases from J, leaving 4 bases between. CDR3 sequence: CASSLRPDTQYV. For the CDR3, the DNA is TGTGCCAGCAGTTTAAGGCCAGATACGCAGTATGTT.

This clonotype has ten or more counts. The J gene is TRBJ1-3, the V gene TRBV28; weak D call: TRBD1 (5 bases). The ends were cut back, 3 bases at V and 0 bases at J, with 12 bases in the middle. The CDR3 consists of 16 residues. The germline gives CDR1 MDHEN, CDR2 SYDVKM. CDR3 sequence reads: CASSLGRRNSGNTIYF. The CDR3 nucleotides are TGTGCCAGCAGTTTGGGACGGAGGAACTCTGGAAACACCATATATTTT.

Ten or more counts support this clonotype. The chain recombines TRBV7-6 with TRBJ2-7; 7 nucleotides agree with TRBD2. The V gene end was trimmed by 4 bases and the J gene end by 3 bases; junction bases not matched to a gene: 6. The CDR3 is 14 residues long. CDR1 is SGHVS, CDR2 FNYEAQ, per germline. The CDR3 DNA sequence: TGTGCCAGCAGCTCACCCGGGACTAACTACGAGCAGTACTTC. Translating it yields CASSSPGTNYEQYF.